The sequence of this T cell receptor (beta chain) was determined in a study of blood T cell repertoires in COVID-19 (dated by TCRdb to 2018 to 2021). Some background on the complete study: Samples from collaborators originated in the United States, Italy and Spain and spanned both the acute and convalescent phases of COVID-19. Where HLA class I and class II types were available, the types were taken from metadata supplied by the sample provider, not from assay-based typing. Subjects who had been exposed to COVID-19, were actively infected with it, or had recovered from it provided the deeply sampled blood TCRbeta repertoires that made up the dataset. A de-identified subject ID, COVID-19 status, age in years and sex were almost always included in the sample metadata. The samples were drawn from two sources: the first 160 participants of the ongoing ImmuneRACE study, and 1,254 subjects contributed by 6 global collaborators. The prospective study material was composed of cDNA or gDNA derived from T cells, B-cell-depleted T cells, or PBMCs. The repertoires were made available in a free public database intended to serve as a resource for research on the immune response to SARS-CoV-2. Study-level results and caveats: How much clinical and demographic metadata was included differed by source and by participant, and the metadata was provided uncurated.

TCRbeta CDR3 regions were amplified from genomic DNA using the immunoSEQ Assay, a bias-controlled multiplex PCR. The original methods were these. Within the assay, amplification of reference gene primers was used to estimate how many nucleated cells each sample contained. To quantify the absolute abundance of each unique TCRbeta CDR3 rearrangement, sequence reads were collapsed and filtered. For each sample, productive Simpson clonality was calculated as the square root of Simpson's diversity index across productive rearrangements. In its TCRdb copy, this immuneACCESS table keeps in-frame sequences only and misses some clones. Where compared with another copy, unresolved V genes explain less than half of these, and the others have no known cause. That table gives V, J and clone size, and the DNA gave D and trimming. The sample includes about 160,000 clones, with just under 80% observed a single time. The ten biggest clones cover 11% to 15% of the sample.

Reading the germline V gene (reference sequence) gives CDR1 SEHNR and CDR2 FQNEAQ. Germline trimming: 5 bases from V, 10 bases from J; junction bases outside gene matches: 13. The CDR3 runs 14 amino acids, cysteine and phenylalanine included. Only CDR3 DNA is held: 42 bases, read in frame from base 1. Whole blood was collected in K2EDTA tubes by collaborating institutions according to the institutions' own protocols. Collaborator samples were shipped for TCRbeta analysis as frozen whole blood, isolated PBMCs, or DNA extracted from either sample type. About this clone itself: The antigen it recognizes is unknown. There are no base qualities to consult, and no much larger clone falls within one base.

The clonotype was recovered from a woman over 75 with acute or convalescent COVID-19. The chain is made from TRBV7-9 and TRBJ1-2, with TRBD1 identical over 7 junction bases. Specimen: peripheral blood. The CDR3 protein sequence reads: CASSKHSTQGFYTF. At the DNA level, the sequence is TGTGCCAGCAGCAAACATTCCACACAGGGGTTCTACACCTTC.